A selection of T cell receptor beta chains follows, all from one sample in a study of T cell changes during pregnancy in multiple sclerosis. Data came from immunoSEQ multiplex PCR; TCRdb stores just in-frame clones and leaves some out. Of more than 25,000 clones in the sample, 75% to 95% were seen once. Sequencing used CD8+ T cells from peripheral blood mononuclear cells, obtained in the second trimester of pregnancy. These receptors came from a female donor in good health, enrolled as a control in a pregnancy study. The CDR3 runs from the conserved cysteine through the conserved F or W. The D gene is left open where the match is weak. Size tells how often a clone was seen (once, few, many) or the class of an expanded clone, and some rows leave it out.

v_gene: TRBV5-1
d_gene: NA
abundance: NA
j_gene: TRBJ2-6
CDR3aa: CASSLVGGPTSGANVLTF
CDR3nt: TGCGCCAGCAGCTTGGTCGGGGGGCCAACCTCTGGGGCCAACGTCCTGACTTTC

v_gene: TRBV4-1
d_gene: TRBD1
abundance: NA
j_gene: TRBJ2-7
CDR3aa: CASSQGTAPGQGLGEQYF
CDR3nt: TGCGCCAGCAGCCAAGGTACTGCTCCGGGACAGGGGTTGGGTGAGCAGTACTTC

v_gene: TRBV30
d_gene: TRBD1
abundance: NA
j_gene: TRBJ2-7
CDR3aa: CAWIRTGSSYEQYF
CDR3nt: TGTGCCTGGATCCGGACAGGGAGCTCCTACGAGCAGTACTTC

v_gene: TRBV4-3
d_gene: NA
abundance: NA
j_gene: TRBJ1-2
CDR3aa: CASSPRVVGADYGYTF
CDR3nt: TGCGCCAGCAGCCCCCGGGTCGTCGGCGCGGACTATGGCTACACCTTC

v_gene: TRBV4-1
d_gene: TRBD2
abundance: NA
j_gene: TRBJ2-3
CDR3aa: CASSQLRTSVSTDTQYF
CDR3nt: TGCGCCAGCAGCCAACTGCGGACTAGCGTTAGCACAGATACGCAGTATTTT

v_gene: TRBV9
d_gene: NA
abundance: NA
j_gene: TRBJ2-3
CDR3aa: CASSGTGGVTDTQYF
CDR3nt: TGTGCCAGCAGCGGTACAGGGGGGGTCACAGATACGCAGTATTTT

v_gene: TRBV6-6
d_gene: TRBD1
abundance: NA
j_gene: TRBJ2-7
CDR3aa: CASSFLPRTGDYEQYF
CDR3nt: TGTGCCAGCAGTTTTTTACCCCGGACAGGGGACTACGAGCAGTACTTC

v_gene: TRBV9
d_gene: NA
abundance: NA
j_gene: TRBJ1-2
CDR3aa: CASSANTGRNYGYTF
CDR3nt: TGTGCCAGCAGTGCCAATACAGGGCGGAACTATGGCTACACCTTC

v_gene: TRBV6-1
d_gene: NA
abundance: NA
j_gene: TRBJ2-7
CDR3aa: CASSELTASGEQYF
CDR3nt: TGTGCCAGCAGTGAACTAACAGCCAGCGGCGAGCAGTACTTC

v_gene: TRBV27
d_gene: TRBD1
abundance: NA
j_gene: TRBJ1-4
CDR3aa: CASSSGQQNEKLFF
CDR3nt: TGTGCCAGCAGTTCGGGACAGCAGAATGAAAAACTGTTTTTT

v_gene: TRBV11-2
d_gene: TRBD1
abundance: NA
j_gene: TRBJ1-2
CDR3aa: CASSLDVPSDRPNYGYTF
CDR3nt: TGTGCCAGCAGCTTAGATGTTCCCTCGGACAGGCCTAACTATGGCTACACCTTC

v_gene: TRBV19
d_gene: TRBD2
abundance: NA
j_gene: TRBJ2-1
CDR3aa: CASSSTSGGSSYNEQFF
CDR3nt: TGTGCCAGTAGTTCGACTAGCGGGGGGTCCTCCTACAATGAGCAGTTCTTC

v_gene: TRBV27
d_gene: TRBD1
abundance: medium-sized
j_gene: TRBJ2-7
CDR3aa: CASSLEGQGAHTYEQYF
CDR3nt: TGTGCCAGCAGTTTAGAGGGACAGGGGGCCCATACCTACGAGCAGTACTTC

v_gene: TRBV5-6
d_gene: NA
abundance: NA
j_gene: TRBJ1-1
CDR3aa: CASSLALQGMWTEAFF
CDR3nt: TGTGCCAGCAGCTTGGCCCTGCAGGGCATGTGGACTGAAGCTTTCTTT

v_gene: TRBV4-1
d_gene: TRBD1
abundance: NA
j_gene: TRBJ2-7
CDR3aa: CASSQGDSFYEQYF
CDR3nt: TGCGCCAGCAGCCAAGGGGACAGCTTCTACGAGCAGTACTTC

v_gene: TRBV7-9
d_gene: NA
abundance: NA
j_gene: TRBJ2-1
CDR3aa: CASSRLYNEQFF
CDR3nt: TGTGCCAGCAGCCGACTATATAATGAGCAGTTCTTC

v_gene: TRBV4-3
d_gene: TRBD2
abundance: NA
j_gene: TRBJ2-2
CDR3aa: CASSQGLAEAGELFF
CDR3nt: TGCGCCAGCAGCCAAGGACTAGCGGAGGCCGGGGAGCTGTTTTTT

v_gene: TRBV6-5
d_gene: NA
abundance: NA
j_gene: TRBJ2-7
CDR3aa: CASSYEPGKVYEQYF
CDR3nt: TGTGCCAGCAGTTACGAACCAGGGAAGGTCTACGAGCAGTACTTC

v_gene: TRBV7-9
d_gene: NA
abundance: NA
j_gene: TRBJ1-1
CDR3aa: CASSPGSEAFF
CDR3nt: TGTGCCAGCAGCCCAGGGTCTGAAGCTTTCTTT

v_gene: TRBV9
d_gene: NA
abundance: NA
j_gene: TRBJ1-6
CDR3aa: CASSGISAGERSPLHF
CDR3nt: TGTGCCAGCAGCGGAATTTCGGCGGGGGAGAGGTCACCCCTCCACTTT

v_gene: TRBV4-1
d_gene: NA
abundance: few
j_gene: TRBJ1-6
CDR3aa: CASSQAAGYSPLHF
CDR3nt: TGCGCCAGCAGCCAAGCGGCGGGATATTCACCCCTCCACTTT

v_gene: TRBV7-9
d_gene: TRBD1
abundance: NA
j_gene: TRBJ1-5
CDR3aa: CASSSGTGSNQPQHF
CDR3nt: TGTGCCAGCAGCTCGGGGACAGGCAGCAATCAGCCCCAGCATTTT

v_gene: TRBV6-5
d_gene: TRBD2
abundance: NA
j_gene: TRBJ2-5
CDR3aa: CASRRSGGSGETQYF
CDR3nt: TGTGCCAGCAGAAGAAGCGGGGGATCGGGGGAGACCCAGTACTTC

v_gene: TRBV4-3
d_gene: NA
abundance: NA
j_gene: TRBJ1-1
CDR3aa: CASSQGTDSLNTEAFF
CDR3nt: TGCGCCAGCAGCCAAGGTACCGACAGTCTGAACACTGAAGCTTTCTTT

v_gene: TRBV4-3
d_gene: TRBD2
abundance: NA
j_gene: TRBJ2-1
CDR3aa: CASSRITSGGDNEQFF
CDR3nt: TGCGCCAGCAGCCGGATTACTAGCGGGGGAGACAATGAGCAGTTCTTC

v_gene: TRBV9
d_gene: TRBD1
abundance: NA
j_gene: TRBJ1-2
CDR3aa: CASSTGTAPSNYGYTF
CDR3nt: TGTGCCAGCAGTACCGGGACAGCCCCTTCTAACTATGGCTACACCTTC